The rows below give T cell receptor beta chains drawn from one sample of a study of OX40 agonist ivuxolimab in advanced cancers. Data came from immunoSEQ multiplex PCR; TCRdb stores just in-frame clones and leaves some out. The repertoire holds approximately 45,000 clones, roughly four fifths seen once, with about 2.1% in the top ten. Sequencing used CD4+ or CD8+ T cells sorted from blood, obtained in a trial of the OX40 agonist ivuxolimab. Source of these receptors: an adult with an advanced solid tumor such as melanoma, head and neck, liver or kidney cancer. Each CDR3 is given with its conserved first and last residue. The D gene is left open where the match is weak. The listing skips clone size in some rows; elsewhere it reads once, few, many or a size class.

TGCGCCAGCAGCCCAACGGGCGGATCACCCCTCCACTTT,CASSPTGGSPLHF,medium-sized,TRBJ1-6,.,TRBV4-1
TGTGCCACCAGCAGAGATCCCACTGAAGCTTTCTTT,CATSRDPTEAFF,.,TRBJ1-1,.,TRBV15
TGCGCCAGCAGCTCGACAGGGTTTGGCGAAAAACTGTTTTTT,CASSSTGFGEKLFF,.,TRBJ1-4,TRBD1,TRBV5-1
TGTGCCAGCAGCGTTATTGGGACTCCGAGCTCCTACAATGAGCAGTTCTTC,CASSVIGTPSSYNEQFF,.,TRBJ2-1,.,TRBV9
TGTGCCAGCAGACGACAGGGTGGGAACACTGAAGCTTTCTTT,CASRRQGGNTEAFF,.,TRBJ1-1,TRBD1,TRBV6-1
TGCAGTGTCCACGGAGGGGAGACCCAGTACTTC,CSVHGGETQYF,.,TRBJ2-5,.,TRBV20-1
TGCGCCAGCAGCCAAGATCGGACAGGGGGTATTACTGCCTACAATGAGCAGTTCTTC,CASSQDRTGGITAYNEQFF,.,TRBJ2-1,TRBD1,TRBV4-1
TGTGCCAGCTCACTAACGAACCCGGGAGCCATGAACACTGAAGCTTTCTTT,CASSLTNPGAMNTEAFF,.,TRBJ1-1,.,TRBV18
TGTGCCAGCAGCCCAATGGGACACCCGAACACTGAAGCTTTCTTT,CASSPMGHPNTEAFF,.,TRBJ1-1,.,TRBV7-9
TGTGCCAGCAGTTTATATTCGTGGAACGGAAATGGCAATCAGCCCCAGCATTTT,CASSLYSWNGNGNQPQHF,.,TRBJ1-5,.,TRBV27
TGTGCCAGCAGCCCTTCCCGGGACAGGGGGTCGTACGAGCAGTACTTC,CASSPSRDRGSYEQYF,.,TRBJ2-7,TRBD1,TRBV4-2
TGTGCCAGCAGCGCCCGGACAGGGGTCACTGAAGCTTTCTTT,CASSARTGVTEAFF,.,TRBJ1-1,TRBD1,TRBV9
TGTGCCAGCAGCCAAGCGGGGGATGAGCAGTTCTTC,CASSQAGDEQFF,.,TRBJ2-1,.,TRBV4-2
TGTGCCAGCAGCTTAGCGGGAACCTACGAGCAGTACTTC,CASSLAGTYEQYF,.,TRBJ2-7,.,TRBV11-1
TGTGCCAGCAGCTTAGAGTATGAAGCTTTCTTT,CASSLEYEAFF,.,TRBJ1-1,.,TRBV11-2
TGTGCCAGCAGGGAGACGCTAGACTATGGCTACACCTTC,CASRETLDYGYTF,.,TRBJ1-2,.,TRBV2
TGTGCCAGTAGTATCCACGGGCAGCCCCAGCATTTT,CASSIHGQPQHF,.,TRBJ1-5,.,TRBV19
TGTGCCAGCAGTCCCTTTAATCAGCCCCAGCATTTT,CASSPFNQPQHF,few,TRBJ1-5,.,TRBV6-6
TGTGCCAGCAGCCCACCGGTCTATGGCTACACCTTC,CASSPPVYGYTF,.,TRBJ1-2,.,TRBV28
TGTGCCAGCAGCCCACAGGGATCGGGCGGCTACACCTTC,CASSPQGSGGYTF,.,TRBJ1-2,.,TRBV27
TGTGCTAGCAGCTTGTCAGGGCGCGAGACCCAGTACTTC,CASSLSGRETQYF,.,TRBJ2-5,.,TRBV7-7
TGTGCCAGCAGCAAAGGGGACAGCCTTTGTGGCTACACCTTC,CASSKGDSLCGYTF,.,TRBJ1-2,.,TRBV21-1
TGTGCCAGCAGCTTAGCCCCTAGCGGGAGCTACAATGAGCAGTTCTTC,CASSLAPSGSYNEQFF,.,TRBJ2-1,TRBD2,TRBV7-2
TGTGCCAGCAGCCAAGATCTCTGGCGGGGTGGGGCTTACGAGCAGTACTTC,CASSQDLWRGGAYEQYF,.,TRBJ2-7,.,TRBV14
TGCGCCAGCAGCTTGGGGACAACCGGGACACCCACTGAAGCTTTCTTT,CASSLGTTGTPTEAFF,.,TRBJ1-1,.,TRBV5-1
TGTGCCAGCAAGCAAGCGGGGGGGCCCAATGAGCAGTTCTTC,CASKQAGGPNEQFF,.,TRBJ2-1,TRBD2,TRBV6-1
TGTGCCAGCCTCGGACAGGGCGGCAATGAGCAGTTCTTC,CASLGQGGNEQFF,once,TRBJ2-1,TRBD1,TRBV6-1
TGTGCCACCAGCAGAGATAGGGGGTCCTACGAGCAGTACTTC,CATSRDRGSYEQYF,.,TRBJ2-7,.,TRBV15
TGTGCCAGCAGCGTAACACCGATCACTAGCGGAGAAGAGCAGTTCTTC,CASSVTPITSGEEQFF,.,TRBJ2-1,TRBD2,TRBV9
TGTGCCAGCTCATCACCATTTCGCACGGGGGGGGAGACCCAGTACTTC,CASSSPFRTGGETQYF,.,TRBJ2-5,TRBD2,TRBV18
TGTGCCTGGGGCGGAAGCCCCTACGAGCAGTACTTC,CAWGGSPYEQYF,.,TRBJ2-7,.,TRBV30
TGTGCCAGCTCACCACCGGCAGGGGATAATTCACCCCTCCACTTT,CASSPPAGDNSPLHF,.,TRBJ1-6,.,TRBV18
TGTGCCAGCAGCCGAAGAGCCGGGACGGAAAATTCACCCCTCCACTTT,CASSRRAGTENSPLHF,.,TRBJ1-6,.,TRBV7-9
TGTGCCAGCAGCTTGGCTTGGGACAGAGAATATTTT,CASSLAWDREYF,.,TRBJ1-3,TRBD1,TRBV5-4
TGTGCCACCAGCAGAGAATTGACCTCACCCCTCCACTTT,CATSRELTSPLHF,.,TRBJ1-6,.,TRBV15
TGTGCCAGCAGTTTGGGACTAGCGGGAGTAGAGACCCAGTACTTC,CASSLGLAGVETQYF,.,TRBJ2-5,TRBD2,TRBV27
TGCGCCAGCAGCTTTGCGGGACAGGGGGGGAATTCACCCCTCCACTTT,CASSFAGQGGNSPLHF,.,TRBJ1-6,TRBD1,TRBV5-1
TGTGCCAGCAGCGAAGGTTCAGGGGCCCAAGAGACCCAGTACTTC,CASSEGSGAQETQYF,.,TRBJ2-5,.,TRBV7-3
TGTGCCAGCAGTTACACAGGGGCAAAGGGCAAAAACATTCAGTACTTC,CASSYTGAKGKNIQYF,.,TRBJ2-4,TRBD1,TRBV6-5
TGTGCCAGCTCCCCTCCAGGGGGCCCAGAGACCCAGTACTTC,CASSPPGGPETQYF,few,TRBJ2-5,TRBD1,TRBV28
TGTGCCAGCAGTGAAAGGACACCAAGGAATTCACCCCTCCACTTT,CASSERTPRNSPLHF,.,TRBJ1-6,.,TRBV2
TGTGCCAGCAGCACGGGGGCCGGGACAGATACGCAGTATTTT,CASSTGAGTDTQYF,.,TRBJ2-3,.,TRBV9
TGTGCCAGCACCGGGTCGTTAGCTCAGCCCCAGCATTTT,CASTGSLAQPQHF,.,TRBJ1-5,.,TRBV6-1
TGTGCCAGTAGTATCGGCGGCGGCCGCTACACCTTC,CASSIGGGRYTF,few,TRBJ1-2,.,TRBV19
TGCAGCGTTAGCCGGGACTCCGAGACCCAGTACTTC,CSVSRDSETQYF,.,TRBJ2-5,.,TRBV29-1
TGTGCCAGCAGCTCGGACCATAGGGGGGGATGGGAGCGTCAGCCCCAGCATTTT,CASSSDHRGGWERQPQHF,.,TRBJ1-5,.,TRBV7-8
TGTGCCAGCAGCGTACGCGGGGGGGCCAGCGGACTGAGCACAGATACGCAGTATTTT,CASSVRGGASGLSTDTQYF,.,TRBJ2-3,TRBD2,TRBV9
TGTGCCAGCAGCCTCACCCAGGGCCCCCAGTACTTC,CASSLTQGPQYF,.,TRBJ2-5,.,TRBV9
TGTGCCAGCAGCCTGGCAGGGCGTATATACGAGCAGTACTTC,CASSLAGRIYEQYF,once,TRBJ2-7,.,TRBV7-9
TGTGCCAGCAGGGCACAGGGATACGGAAACACCATATATTTT,CASRAQGYGNTIYF,.,TRBJ1-3,.,TRBV6-1
TGTGCCAGCAGTGAAGAAGTCGGGCCCTACGAGCAGTACTTC,CASSEEVGPYEQYF,.,TRBJ2-7,.,TRBV6-1
TGTGCCAGCAGCTATGGAGAGGAGACCCAGTACTTC,CASSYGEETQYF,.,TRBJ2-5,.,TRBV7-2
TGTGCCAGCAGCGTCGACAGTAACACCGGGGAGCTGTTTTTT,CASSVDSNTGELFF,.,TRBJ2-2,.,TRBV9
TGTGCCAGCAGTGCGACTAAGAACACTGAAGCTTTCTTT,CASSATKNTEAFF,.,TRBJ1-1,.,TRBV6-4
TGTGCCAGCAGCCTGGACAGGTACCGGCCCCAGCATTTT,CASSLDRYRPQHF,.,TRBJ1-5,TRBD1,TRBV13
TGTGCCAGCAGCACAGGACGGGCCCCGAACACTGAAGCTTTCTTT,CASSTGRAPNTEAFF,few,TRBJ1-1,.,TRBV9
TGTGCCACCAGCAGAGATCGCCCGGGGGCGGGTCAGCCCCAGCATTTT,CATSRDRPGAGQPQHF,.,TRBJ1-5,.,TRBV15
TGTGCCAGCAGTTACTCCCTTAACAATGAGCAGTTCTTC,CASSYSLNNEQFF,.,TRBJ2-1,.,TRBV6-5
TGTGCCAGCAGTTACTTGGCCCGCAATCAGCCCCAGCATTTT,CASSYLARNQPQHF,once,TRBJ1-5,.,TRBV6-6